This note documents a single TCR beta chain sequence. Its antigen is currently unknown. The method, 5' RACE with UMI labels, was used to prepare the TRB cDNA libraries. TCRdb derives one entry per CDR3 protein from the 5' RACE reads, leaving out DNA. The data show approximately 100,000 distinct CDR3 sequences, and the top ten clones hold approximately 0.38%. Germline V lookup: CDR1 MNHEY, CDR2 SMNVEV (reference sequence). This CDR3 has 16 amino acids. This entry is derived from a study of CXCR3-negative and CXCR3-positive naive CD8 T cells. Study-wide points: Compared with CXCR3-negative naive cells, CXCR3-positive naive cells showed more hydrophobic TRB CDR3s.

Naive CD8+ T cells carried a CD45RO-CCR7+CD27+CD95- phenotype. The chain couples TRBV27 to TRBJ2-2; TCRdb designates TRBD2, a call that cannot be tested without DNA. The TCR comes from a human donor in good health. Some clones in this sample may be carry-over from other donors' samples. Sequencing used naive CXCR3+ CD8+ T cells from blood. The subset: CD45RO-CCR7+CD27+CD95- naive CD8+ T cells expressing CXCR3 (TNR3+). The CDR3 sequence is CASSPGTSGSTGELFF.